Reported below is one T cell receptor beta chain. Produced via immunoSEQ multiplex PCR; TCRdb's table is partial and in-frame only. This repertoire shows some 190,000 clones, around 93% found once; its top ten account for 1.8%. The data were taken from a study of control samples from healthy donors and cancer patients. V lost 1 base and J lost 3, with 14 bases in between. Germline assignment: CDR1 SQVTM and CDR2 ANQGSEA. This CDR3 is 15 amino acids long. Sequencing used blood. The chain carries TRBV29-1 and TRBJ2-3; D is possibly TRBD1 (6 bases). The sequence came from a man younger than 40 in good health. The CDR3 sequence is CSVEGARGGTDTQYF. The CDR3 DNA follows: TGCAGCGTTGAAGGGGCCAGGGGCGGAACAGATACGCAGTATTTT.